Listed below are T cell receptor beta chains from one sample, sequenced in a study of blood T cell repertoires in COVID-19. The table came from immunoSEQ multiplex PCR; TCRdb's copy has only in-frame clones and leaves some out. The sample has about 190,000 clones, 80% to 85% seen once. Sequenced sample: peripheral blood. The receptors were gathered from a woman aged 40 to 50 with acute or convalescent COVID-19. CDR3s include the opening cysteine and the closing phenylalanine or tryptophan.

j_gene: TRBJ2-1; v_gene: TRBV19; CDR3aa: CATTKRGSSYNEQFF
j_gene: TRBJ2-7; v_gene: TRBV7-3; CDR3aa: CASSLGQAGSYEQYF
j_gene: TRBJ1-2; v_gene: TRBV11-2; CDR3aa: CASSLDGDGYTF
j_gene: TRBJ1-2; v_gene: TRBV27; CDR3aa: CASSSPGQGAPGRYGYTF
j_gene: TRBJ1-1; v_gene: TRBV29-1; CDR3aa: CSVERDRGDTEAFF
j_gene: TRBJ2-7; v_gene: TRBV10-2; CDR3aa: CASSFNGGSLYLYEQYF
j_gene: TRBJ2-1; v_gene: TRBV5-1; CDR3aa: CASSISGASNEQFF
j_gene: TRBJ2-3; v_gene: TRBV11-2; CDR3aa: CASRASGTVDTQYF
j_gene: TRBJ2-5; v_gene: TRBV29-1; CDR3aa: CSEYRGETQYF
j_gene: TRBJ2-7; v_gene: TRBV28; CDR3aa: CATSRVSGGSYEQYF
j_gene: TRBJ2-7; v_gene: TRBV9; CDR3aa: CASSVAGGLYYEQYF
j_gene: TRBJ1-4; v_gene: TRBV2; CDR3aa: CASSARGGTTNEKLFF
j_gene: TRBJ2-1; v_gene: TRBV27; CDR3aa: CASSLTNNEQFF
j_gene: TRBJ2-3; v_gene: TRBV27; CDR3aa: CASSWLAGIVDTQYF
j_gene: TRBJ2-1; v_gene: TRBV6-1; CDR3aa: CASSEASPGNNEQFF
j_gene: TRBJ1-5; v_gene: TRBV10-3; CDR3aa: CAISAEPYQPQHF
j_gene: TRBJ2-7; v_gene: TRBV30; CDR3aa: CALDPGADSYEQYF
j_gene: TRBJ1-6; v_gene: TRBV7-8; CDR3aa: CASSTRDSNSPLHF
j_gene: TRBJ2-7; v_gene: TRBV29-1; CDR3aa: CSVEERDAATKQYF
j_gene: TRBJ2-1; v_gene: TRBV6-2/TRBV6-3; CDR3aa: CASSNSGSYNEQFF
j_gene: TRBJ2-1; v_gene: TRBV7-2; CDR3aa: CASSYTSGPYNEQFF
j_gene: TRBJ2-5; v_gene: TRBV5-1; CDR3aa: CASSLGSSRGETQYF
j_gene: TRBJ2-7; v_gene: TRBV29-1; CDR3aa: CSVSPGTSVGNEQYF
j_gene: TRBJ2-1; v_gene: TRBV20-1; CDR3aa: CSAHRNEQFF
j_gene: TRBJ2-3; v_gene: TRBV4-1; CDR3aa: CASSPKYAGARTDTQYF
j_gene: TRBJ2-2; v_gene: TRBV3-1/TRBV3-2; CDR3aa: CASTTGGAGELFF
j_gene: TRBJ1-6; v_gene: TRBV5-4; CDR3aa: CASSWDRTNSPLHF
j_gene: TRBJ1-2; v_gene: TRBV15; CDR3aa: CATSRIGGSQEHYGYTF
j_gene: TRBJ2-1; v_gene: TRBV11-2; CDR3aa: CASSFGTRVNNEQFF
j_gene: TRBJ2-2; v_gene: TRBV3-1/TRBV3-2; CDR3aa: CASSLWTGGTGELFF
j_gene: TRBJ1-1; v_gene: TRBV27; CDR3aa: CASAVGGAGRAFF
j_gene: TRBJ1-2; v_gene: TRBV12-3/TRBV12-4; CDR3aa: CASSLFRGYTF
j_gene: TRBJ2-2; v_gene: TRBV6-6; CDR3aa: CASSHSDRAPPNTGELFF
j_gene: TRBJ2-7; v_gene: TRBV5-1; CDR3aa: CASSLDGSSSYEQYF
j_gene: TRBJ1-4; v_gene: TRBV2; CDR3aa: CASSPNRGREKLFF
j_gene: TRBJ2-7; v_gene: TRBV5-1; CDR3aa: CASSLTGTTNFATYEQYF
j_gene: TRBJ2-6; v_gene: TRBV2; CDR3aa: CASRQQGGANVLTF
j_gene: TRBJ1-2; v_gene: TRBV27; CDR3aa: CASSTTPTGNYGYTF
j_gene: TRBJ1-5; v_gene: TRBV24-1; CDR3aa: CATSDPRVGANQPQHF
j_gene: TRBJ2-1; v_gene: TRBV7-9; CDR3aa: CASHSGYNEQFF
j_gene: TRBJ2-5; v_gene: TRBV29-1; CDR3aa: CSVEDGGSSETQYF
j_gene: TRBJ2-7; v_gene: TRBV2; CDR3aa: CASGRGLANREQYF
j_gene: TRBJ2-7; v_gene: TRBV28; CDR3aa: CASSSPGLTYEQYF
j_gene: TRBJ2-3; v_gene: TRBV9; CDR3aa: CASSVEIDTQYF
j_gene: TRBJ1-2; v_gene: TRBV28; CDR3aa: CASSFGGGLGYTF
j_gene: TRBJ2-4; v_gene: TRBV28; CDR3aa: CASSFPGTLKNIQYF
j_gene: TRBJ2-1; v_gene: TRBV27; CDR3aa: CASSPTGSNEQFF
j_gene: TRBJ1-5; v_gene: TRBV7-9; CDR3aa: CASSYGGFNQPQHF
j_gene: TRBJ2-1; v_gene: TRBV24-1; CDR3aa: CATSPIGVDRGRSNEQFF
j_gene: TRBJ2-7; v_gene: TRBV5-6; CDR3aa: CASSLALKTSEQYF
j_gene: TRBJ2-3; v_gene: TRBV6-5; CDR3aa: CASSQPGTIPDTQYF
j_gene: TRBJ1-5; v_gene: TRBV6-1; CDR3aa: CASRERLDRGDQPQHF
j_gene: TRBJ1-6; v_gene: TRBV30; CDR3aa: CAWSWGQGSSSPLHF